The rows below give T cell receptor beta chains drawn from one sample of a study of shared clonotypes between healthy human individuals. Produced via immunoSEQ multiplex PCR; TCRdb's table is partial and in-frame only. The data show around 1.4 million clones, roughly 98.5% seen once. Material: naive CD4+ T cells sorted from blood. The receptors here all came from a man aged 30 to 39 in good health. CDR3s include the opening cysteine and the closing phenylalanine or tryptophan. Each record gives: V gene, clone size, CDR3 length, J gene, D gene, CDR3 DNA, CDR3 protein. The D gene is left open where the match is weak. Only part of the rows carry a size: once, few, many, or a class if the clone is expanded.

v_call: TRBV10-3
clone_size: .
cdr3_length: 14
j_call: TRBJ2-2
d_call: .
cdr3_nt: TGTGCCATCAGTGAGGACCTAAGGACCGGGGAGCTGTTTTTT
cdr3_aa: CAISEDLRTGELFF

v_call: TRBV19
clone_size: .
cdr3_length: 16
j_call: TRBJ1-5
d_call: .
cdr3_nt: TGTGCCAGTAGTATAGAGGGCCTAAGCCTCAATCAGCCCCAGCATTTT
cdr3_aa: CASSIEGLSLNQPQHF

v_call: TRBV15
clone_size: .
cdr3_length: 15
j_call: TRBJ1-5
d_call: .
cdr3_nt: TGTGCCACCAGCAGAGATAGGGTTTATCTGCAGCCCCAGCATTTT
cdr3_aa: CATSRDRVYLQPQHF

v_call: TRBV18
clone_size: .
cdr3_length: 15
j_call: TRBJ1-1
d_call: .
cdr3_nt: TGTGCCAGCTCACCACCGGGGGGTCGGAACACTGAAGCTTTCTTT
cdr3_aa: CASSPPGGRNTEAFF

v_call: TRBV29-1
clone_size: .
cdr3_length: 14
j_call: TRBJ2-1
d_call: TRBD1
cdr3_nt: TGCAGCGTTGAGGACAGGGGCAAATACAATGAGCAGTTCTTC
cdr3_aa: CSVEDRGKYNEQFF

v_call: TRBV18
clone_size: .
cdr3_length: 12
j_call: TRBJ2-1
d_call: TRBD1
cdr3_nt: TGTGCCAGCTCCCCCGACAGGGCCGAGCAGTTCTTC
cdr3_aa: CASSPDRAEQFF

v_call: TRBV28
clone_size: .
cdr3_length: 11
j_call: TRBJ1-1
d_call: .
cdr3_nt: TGTGCCAGCAGTCGGTTGGCTGAAGCTTTCTTT
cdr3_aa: CASSRLAEAFF

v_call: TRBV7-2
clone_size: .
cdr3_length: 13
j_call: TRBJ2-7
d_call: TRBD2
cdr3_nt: TGTGCCAGCAGCACTAGCGGAACCTACGAGCAGTACTTC
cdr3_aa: CASSTSGTYEQYF

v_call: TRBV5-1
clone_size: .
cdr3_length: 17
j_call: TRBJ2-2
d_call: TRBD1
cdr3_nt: TGCGCCAGCAGCTTACCTTGGACAGGGGCGAACACCGGGGAGCTGTTTTTT
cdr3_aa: CASSLPWTGANTGELFF

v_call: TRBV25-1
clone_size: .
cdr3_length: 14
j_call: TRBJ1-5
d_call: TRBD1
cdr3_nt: TGTGCCAGCAGCGGAACAGGGGGCAATCAGCCCCAGCATTTT
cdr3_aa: CASSGTGGNQPQHF

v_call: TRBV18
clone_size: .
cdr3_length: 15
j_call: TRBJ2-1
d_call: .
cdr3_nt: TGTGCCAGCTCACCACTTAGTGGGGCCTACAATGAGCAGTTCTTC
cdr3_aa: CASSPLSGAYNEQFF

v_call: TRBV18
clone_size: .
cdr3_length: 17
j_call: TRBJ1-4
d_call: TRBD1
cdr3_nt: TGTGCCAGCTCACCAATTGTCAGGGGGCAGACTAATGAAAAACTGTTTTTT
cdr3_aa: CASSPIVRGQTNEKLFF

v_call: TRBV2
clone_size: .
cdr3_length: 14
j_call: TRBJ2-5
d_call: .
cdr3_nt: TGTGCCAGCAGTGTACTGGGGGCGGCCGAGACCCAGTACTTC
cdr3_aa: CASSVLGAAETQYF

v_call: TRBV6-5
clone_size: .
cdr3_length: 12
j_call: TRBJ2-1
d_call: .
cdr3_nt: TGTGCCAGCTGGACAGCCTACAATGAGCAGTTCTTC
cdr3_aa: CASWTAYNEQFF

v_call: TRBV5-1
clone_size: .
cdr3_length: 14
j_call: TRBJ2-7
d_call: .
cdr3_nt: TGCGCCAGCAGCCGAGTCGACAGTTCCTACGAGCAGTACTTC
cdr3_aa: CASSRVDSSYEQYF

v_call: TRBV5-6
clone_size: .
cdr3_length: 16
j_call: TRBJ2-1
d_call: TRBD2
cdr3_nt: TGTGCCAGCAGCCAACCGGGACTAGCGGGAGGGAGTGAGCAGTTCTTC
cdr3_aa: CASSQPGLAGGSEQFF

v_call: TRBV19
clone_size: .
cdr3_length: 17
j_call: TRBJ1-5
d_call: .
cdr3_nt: TGTGCCAGTAGTATCTCGGCAGGGATAGGAGGCAATCAGCCCCAGCATTTT
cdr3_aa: CASSISAGIGGNQPQHF

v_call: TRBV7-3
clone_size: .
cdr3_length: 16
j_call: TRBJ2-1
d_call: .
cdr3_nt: TGTGCCAGCAGCTCTTGGGGGTTAATAGCCCGCAATGAGCAGTTCTTC
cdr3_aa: CASSSWGLIARNEQFF

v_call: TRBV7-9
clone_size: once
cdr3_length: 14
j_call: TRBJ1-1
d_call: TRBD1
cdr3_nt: TGTGCCAGCAGCTCCCCGCAGGGGGGCACTGAAGCTTTCTTT
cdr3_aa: CASSSPQGGTEAFF

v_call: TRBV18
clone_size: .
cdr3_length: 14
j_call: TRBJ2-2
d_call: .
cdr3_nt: TGTGCCAGCTCAGCCGGACTAAACACCGGGGAGCTGTTTTTT
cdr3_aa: CASSAGLNTGELFF

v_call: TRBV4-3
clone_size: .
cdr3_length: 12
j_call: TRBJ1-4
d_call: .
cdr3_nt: TGCGCCAGCAGCCAAGCGGGTGGAGGGCTGTTTTTT
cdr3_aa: CASSQAGGGLFF

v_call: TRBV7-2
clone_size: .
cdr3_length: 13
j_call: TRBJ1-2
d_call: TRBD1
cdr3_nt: TGTGCCAGCAGCTTAGACAGGGGACATGGCTACACCTTC
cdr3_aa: CASSLDRGHGYTF

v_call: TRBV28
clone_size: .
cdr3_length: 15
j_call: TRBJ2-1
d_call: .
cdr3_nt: TGTGCCAGCAGTCGAGACCCCTCGGAATACAATGAGCAGTTCTTC
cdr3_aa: CASSRDPSEYNEQFF

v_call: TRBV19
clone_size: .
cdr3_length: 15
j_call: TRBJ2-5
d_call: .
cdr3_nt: TGTGCCAGTAGCCCCCCGTCCAGTCGAGGGGAGACCCAGTACTTC
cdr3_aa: CASSPPSSRGETQYF

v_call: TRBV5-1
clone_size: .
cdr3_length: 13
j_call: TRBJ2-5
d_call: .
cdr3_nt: TGCGCCAGCAGCCCGGAGAGTAGGGAGACCCAGTACTTC
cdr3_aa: CASSPESRETQYF

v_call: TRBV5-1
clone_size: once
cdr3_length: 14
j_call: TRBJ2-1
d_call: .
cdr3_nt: TGCGCCAGCTTTGAGACTAGCTCCTACAATGAGCAGTTCTTC
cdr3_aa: CASFETSSYNEQFF

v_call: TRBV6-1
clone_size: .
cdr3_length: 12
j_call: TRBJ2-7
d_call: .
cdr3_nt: TGTGCCAGCAGTCCGCGATTTTACGAGCAGTACTTC
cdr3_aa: CASSPRFYEQYF

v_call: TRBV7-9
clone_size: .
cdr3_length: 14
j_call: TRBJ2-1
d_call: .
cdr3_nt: TGTGCCAGCAGCTTATTAGGGACCGACAATGAGCAGTTCTTC
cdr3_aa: CASSLLGTDNEQFF

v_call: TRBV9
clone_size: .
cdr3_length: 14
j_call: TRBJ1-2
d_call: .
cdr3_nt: TGTGCCAGCAGCGTAGTTGGCCGGAACTATGGCTACACCTTC
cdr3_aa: CASSVVGRNYGYTF

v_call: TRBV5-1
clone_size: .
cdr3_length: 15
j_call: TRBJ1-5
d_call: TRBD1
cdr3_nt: TGCGCCAGCAGACCTGGACAGGGAGGGCGTTGGCCCCAGCATTTT
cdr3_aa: CASRPGQGGRWPQHF

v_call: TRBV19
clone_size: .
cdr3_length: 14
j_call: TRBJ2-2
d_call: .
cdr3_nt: TGTGCCAGTAGTATCGACGTCGGGACCGGGGAGCTGTTTTTT
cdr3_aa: CASSIDVGTGELFF